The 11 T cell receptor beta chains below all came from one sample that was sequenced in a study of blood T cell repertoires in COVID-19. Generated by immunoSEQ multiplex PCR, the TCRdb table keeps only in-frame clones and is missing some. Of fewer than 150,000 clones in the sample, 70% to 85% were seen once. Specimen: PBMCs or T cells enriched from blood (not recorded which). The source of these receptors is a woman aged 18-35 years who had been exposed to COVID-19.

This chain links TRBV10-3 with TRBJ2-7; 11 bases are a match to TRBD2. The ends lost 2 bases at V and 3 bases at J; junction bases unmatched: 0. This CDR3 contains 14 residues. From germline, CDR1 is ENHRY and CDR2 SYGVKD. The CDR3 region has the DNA TGTGCCATCAGTGAGACTAGCGGGAGCTACGAGCAGTACTTC. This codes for CAISETSGSYEQYF.

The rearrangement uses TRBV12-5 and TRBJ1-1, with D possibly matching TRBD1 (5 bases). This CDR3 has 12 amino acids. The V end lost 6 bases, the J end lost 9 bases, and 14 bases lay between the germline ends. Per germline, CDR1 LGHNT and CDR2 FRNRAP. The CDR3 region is CASGDDSLQAFF. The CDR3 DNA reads TGTGCTAGTGGCGACGACAGCCTGCAAGCTTTCTTT.

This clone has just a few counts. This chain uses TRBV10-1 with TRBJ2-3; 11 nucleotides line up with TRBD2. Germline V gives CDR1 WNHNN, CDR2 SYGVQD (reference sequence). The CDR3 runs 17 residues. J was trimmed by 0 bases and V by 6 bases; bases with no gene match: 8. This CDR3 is CASRAGLAEASTDTQYF. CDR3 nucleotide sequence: TGCGCCAGCAGAGCGGGACTAGCGGAAGCTAGCACAGATACGCAGTATTTT.

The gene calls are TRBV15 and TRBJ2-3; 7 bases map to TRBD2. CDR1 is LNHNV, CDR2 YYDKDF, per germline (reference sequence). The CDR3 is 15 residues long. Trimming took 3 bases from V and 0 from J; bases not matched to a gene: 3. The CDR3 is CATSSPSGSTDTQYF. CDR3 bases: TGTGCCACCAGCAGTCCTAGCGGTAGCACAGATACGCAGTATTTT.

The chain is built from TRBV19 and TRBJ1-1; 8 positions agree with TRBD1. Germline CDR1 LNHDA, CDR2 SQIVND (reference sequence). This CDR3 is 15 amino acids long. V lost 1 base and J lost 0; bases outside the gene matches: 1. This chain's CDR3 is CASSIGQGLNTEAFF. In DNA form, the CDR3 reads TGTGCCAGTAGTATAGGACAGGGGCTGAACACTGAAGCTTTCTTT.

CDR3 sequence: CASSERDINEQFF. CDR3 nucleotide sequence: TGTGCCAGCAGTGAACGGGACATCAATGAGCAGTTCTTC. The rearrangement links TRBV27 to TRBJ2-1, with TRBD1 as a possible D gene (6 bases). Germline V gene lookup returns CDR1 MNHEY and CDR2 SMNVEV (reference sequence). The CDR3 runs 13 residues. The V and J ends lost 5 bases and 6 bases respectively, with 11 bases between them.

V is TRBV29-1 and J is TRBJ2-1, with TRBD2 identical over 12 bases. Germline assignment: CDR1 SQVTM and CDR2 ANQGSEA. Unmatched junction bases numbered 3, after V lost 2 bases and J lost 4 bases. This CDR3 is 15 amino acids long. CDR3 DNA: TGCAGCGTTGAAACAGGACTAGCGGGGTACAATGAGCAGTTCTTC. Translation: CSVETGLAGYNEQFF.

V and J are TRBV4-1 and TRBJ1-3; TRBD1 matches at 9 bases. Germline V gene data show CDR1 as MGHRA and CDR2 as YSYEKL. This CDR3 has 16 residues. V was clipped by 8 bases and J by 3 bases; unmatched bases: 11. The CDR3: CASGGTGRRFGNTIYF. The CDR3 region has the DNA TGCGCCAGCGGGGGGACAGGGCGAAGATTTGGAAACACCATATATTTT.

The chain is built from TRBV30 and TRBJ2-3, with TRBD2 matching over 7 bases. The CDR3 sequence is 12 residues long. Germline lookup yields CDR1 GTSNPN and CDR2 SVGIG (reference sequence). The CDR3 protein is CAGGTSTDTQYF. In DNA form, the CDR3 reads TGTGCGGGGGGGACCTCCACAGATACGCAGTATTTT.

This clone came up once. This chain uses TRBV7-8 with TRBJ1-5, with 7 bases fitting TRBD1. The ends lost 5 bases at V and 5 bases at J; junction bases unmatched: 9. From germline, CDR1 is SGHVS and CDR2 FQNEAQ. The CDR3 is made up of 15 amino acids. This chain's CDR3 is CASSQTGYTHQPQHF. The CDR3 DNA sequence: TGTGCCAGCAGCCAGACAGGGTATACGCATCAGCCCCAGCATTTT.

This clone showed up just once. The CDR3 nucleotides are TGTGCCAGCCAACCTCGGACTAGCGCCCACCAGTTCTTC. Its protein product is CASQPRTSAHQFF. The chain carries TRBV7-9 and TRBJ2-1, with 9 bases that match TRBD2. J lost 13 bases, V lost 8 bases, and 12 bases had no gene match. The CDR3 is 13 residues long. Per the germline V gene, CDR1 is SEHNR and CDR2 is FQNEAQ (reference sequence). Together with reference TRBV7-9 and TRBJ2-1, the CDR3 gives the full variable domain: DTGVSQNPRHKITKRGQNVTFRCDPISEHNRLYWYRQTLGQGPEFLTYFQNEAQLEKSRLLSDRFSAERPKGSFSTLEIQRTEQGDSAMYLCASQPRTSAHQFFGPGTRLTVL.